The entry that follows covers one T cell receptor (beta chain) sequence. Germline CDR1 reads MNHEY; CDR2 reads SMNVEV (reference sequence). This CDR3 contains 14 residues. With 0 bases removed from V and 0 bases from J, the gap between germline ends came to 6 bases. These data originate in a study of long-term antiretroviral therapy in people with HIV. Run at survey level, the immunoSEQ assay was version v3.0. The assay was immunoSEQ multiplex PCR, and TCRdb's table has in-frame clones only and misses some. The table records roughly 36,000 clones, approximately 83% of them present only once. Only United States sites treated participants with HIV.

The specimen comprised unsorted PBMCs, sampled 0.4 years before starting antiretroviral therapy. The receptor's source is a man aged 18 to 30 with HIV. The rearrangement joins TRBV27 to TRBJ2-7; D not certain. CDR3 bases: TGTGCCAGCAGTTTATCCGCCGTCTCCTACGAGCAGTACTTC. Translation: CASSLSAVSYEQYF.